This T cell receptor (beta chain) appears in the sequencing data of a study of long-term antiretroviral therapy in people with HIV. Study-wide background: The 2015 recommendation for immediate ART came about a decade after the earliest samples. Findings and caveats of the study: Before ART, certain clones expanded, and these dominated the repertoire at all time points. When set beside controls, HIV repertoires had CDR3 length ranges that were narrower.

For each donor, at least one pre-ART and at least two post-ART PBMC samples were available. Of note for this clone: What it binds is not known.

Assay version v3.0 of immunoSEQ was used, and it was run at survey level. The assay was immunoSEQ multiplex PCR, and TCRdb's table has in-frame clones only and misses some. The sample shows 30,000 or so clones, about nine tenths of them seen only once. Germline-derived CDR1 and CDR2 are SGDLS and YYNGEE. This CDR3 is built from 16 residues. The V end was cut by 0 bases, the J end by 0 bases, with 12 bases between. The V call is TRBV9, the J call TRBJ1-1; D possibly corresponds to TRBD1 (6 bases). The receptor was derived from a man aged 50 or older with HIV. Sequenced here: unsorted PBMCs, sampled 5 years before starting antiretroviral therapy. DNA of the CDR3: TGTGCCAGCAGCGTAGGAGGTTCAGGGGTGAACACTGAAGCTTTCTTT. It codes for CASSVGGSGVNTEAFF.